These 30 T cell receptor beta chains were all obtained from the same sample, sequenced in a study of T-cell reconstitution after alpha-beta-depleted transplantation in children. A library of TCRbeta sequences, prepared with unique molecular identifiers, was generated. TCRdb ran MiXCR on the PCR reads and lists one entry per CDR3 protein. Of roughly 200,000 distinct CDR3 sequences listed, roughly a tenth are singletons. Source: PBMCs from the stem cell graft donor, taken from the stem cell graft. The receptors here all came from a human donor who donated a stem cell graft to a child with acute lymphoblastic leukemia.

This clonotype was picked up a small number of times. This chain uses TRBV5-1 with TRBJ2-5; D is undetermined. Germline assignment: CDR1 SGHRS and CDR2 YFSETQ. Trimming left V 1 base short and J 3 bases short, with 10 bases between. The CDR3 contains 14 residues. The DNA of the CDR3 is TGCGCCAGCAGCTTGCACGAGACAAAAGAGACCCAGTACTTC. Its protein is CASSLHETKETQYF.

This clonotype occurred many times. The V and J genes are TRBV6-1 and TRBJ2-7, with 9 bases aligning to TRBD1. Germline-derived CDR1 and CDR2 are MNHNS and SASEGT. The CDR3 contains 14 residues. V shed 5 bases and J 6 bases; nucleotides not matched to a gene: 8. The DNA for the CDR3 is TGTGCCAGCAGTCCCGGGGACAGGGTATCCGAGCAGTACTTC. It is translated as CASSPGDRVSEQYF.

This clonotype has more than one count but fewer than ten. This chain uses TRBV2 with TRBJ2-5; TRBD1 matches 9 bases. CDR3 length: 17 residues. Germline V gene sequence: CDR1 SNHLY, CDR2 FYNNEI. The trim removed 6 bases at V and 5 bases at J, leaving 16 bases unmatched. For the CDR3, the DNA is TGTGCCAGCAGGAAAACCCGGGACAGGGCTCTTCTGGAGACCCAGTACTTC. Translated, it gives CASRKTRDRALLETQYF.

This clonotype appeared a few times. The junction departs from the called germline gene at one end, perhaps through a read error. The V and J genes are TRBV7-2 and TRBJ2-5; D is unclear. The CDR3 sequence is 11 residues long. Germline-derived CDR1 and CDR2 are SGHTA and FQGNSA. Written as DNA, the CDR3 is TGTGCCAGCAGCTCGAGAGAGGCCCAGTACTTC. Translating it yields CASSSREAQYF.

This rearrangement joins TRBV7-9 to TRBJ1-2; D remains ambiguous. The CDR3 is 15 amino acids. Germline lookup yields CDR1 SEHNR and CDR2 FQNEAQ (reference sequence). Trimming stripped 1 base from V and 2 bases from J, with 11 bases between. The CDR3 sequence is CASSLVAAENYGYTF. CDR3 in DNA: TGTGCCAGCAGCTTAGTCGCGGCGGAAAACTATGGCTACACCTTC.

The genes are TRBV4-1 and TRBJ1-4; 7 bases line up with TRBD1. Germline-derived CDR1 and CDR2 are MGHRA and YSYEKL. V was clipped by 5 bases and J by 8 bases; unmatched bases: 8. The CDR3 length is 14 residues. Here the CDR3 reads CASSGTQGDEKLFF. The CDR3, as DNA: TGCGCCAGCAGCGGGACGCAGGGGGACGAAAAACTGTTTTTT.

This chain uses TRBV24-1 with TRBJ2-1; 10 bases match TRBD1. J was trimmed by 10 bases and V by 4 bases; bases with no gene match: 15. CDR3 length: 17 residues. Germline V CDR1 and CDR2: KGHDR, SFDVKD. In nucleotides, the CDR3 is TGTGCCACCAGTGACTCCACTCGCGGGACAGGGGCGCGCGAGCAGTTCTTC. This codes for CATSDSTRGTGAREQFF.

For the CDR3, the DNA is TGTGCCAGCAGCCCCATAGCTGGTTTCACAGATACGCAGTATTTT. Encoded protein: CASSPIAGFTDTQYF. This rearrangement joins TRBV7-2 to TRBJ2-3; D gene unclear. The CDR3 totals 15 residues. V was shortened by 5 bases and J by 2 bases, with 14 bases between the two germline ends. Germline loops: CDR1 SGHTA, CDR2 FQGNSA.

This clonotype was seen repeatedly, ten times or more. The V call is TRBV4-2, the J call TRBJ1-3, with a weak D call TRBD1 (5 bases). V dropped 0 bases and J dropped 1 base, with 13 bases sitting between them. CDR3 length: 17 amino acids. CDR1 and CDR2 (germline): LGHNA, YNFKEQ. The CDR3 is CASSQDLQGGSGNTIYF. In nucleotides, the CDR3 is TGTGCCAGCAGCCAAGATCTTCAGGGTGGTTCTGGAAACACCATATATTTT.

The chain has TRBV5-6 and TRBJ2-5, with TRBD2 matching over 7 bases. Germline V gives CDR1 SGHDT, CDR2 YYEEEE. CDR3 size: 14 residues. Unmatched junction bases numbered 4, after V lost 1 base and J lost 4 bases. CDR3 nucleotide sequence: TGTGCCAGCAGCTTGATCTCGGGGGGAGAGACCCAGTACTTC. Amino acids: CASSLISGGETQYF.

This clonotype was counted ten times or more. The rearrangement uses TRBV6-2 or TRBV6-3 and TRBJ2-1; D gene unclear. V lost 7 bases, J lost 7 bases, and 23 bases lay in between. CDR1 is MNHEY, CDR2 SVGEGT, per germline. The CDR3 consists of 16 residues. The CDR3 here is CASNDGPQQSRNEQFF. CDR3 coding DNA: TGTGCCAGCAATGACGGACCGCAACAATCGCGGAATGAGCAGTTCTTC.

This clonotype came up a few times. The chain is built from TRBV6-5 and TRBJ1-4, with a possible D match to TRBD1 (5 bases). The V gene's germline CDR1 is MNHEY and CDR2 SVGAGI. This CDR3 comprises 14 residues. The V and J ends lost 4 bases and 2 bases respectively, with 8 bases between them. This CDR3 is CASSSGGTNEKLFF. In DNA, the CDR3 is TGTGCCAGCAGTTCGGGGGGGACTAATGAAAAACTGTTTTTT.

This clonotype was seen only once. The rearrangement uses TRBV7-8 and TRBJ2-3; D is undetermined. This CDR3 is 17 amino acids long. CDR1 is SGHVS and CDR2 is FQNEAQ in the germline V gene. With 5 bases removed from V and 0 bases from J, the gap between germline ends came to 18 bases. The CDR3 DNA reads TGTGCCAGCAGCCCATCCCCCCCGGTTTTCAGCACAGATACGCAGTATTTT. It is translated as CASSPSPPVFSTDTQYF.

V and J are TRBV5-1 and TRBJ2-3; D might be TRBD2 (7 bases). Per the germline V gene, CDR1 is SGHRS and CDR2 is YFSETQ. Trimming took 4 bases from V and 3 from J, leaving 15 bases between them. This CDR3 has 15 residues. The CDR3 sequence is CASSQTGGATDTQYF. As DNA, the CDR3 is TGCGCCAGCAGCCAAACTGGGGGGGCGACAGATACGCAGTATTTT.

This clonotype was recorded at least ten times. V is TRBV5-1 and J is TRBJ2-1; TRBD2 agrees at 8 bases. This CDR3 contains 16 residues. Trimming cost V 4 bases and J 0 bases; bases outside gene matches: 6. The germline V gene encodes CDR1 SGHRS and CDR2 YFSETQ. CDR3 DNA sequence: TGCGCCAGCAGCCTCGGCGGGGGGAGCTCCTACAATGAGCAGTTCTTC. This gives the protein CASSLGGGSSYNEQFF.

This clonotype came up a few times. V gene TRBV12-3 or TRBV12-4 combines with J gene TRBJ2-3; D may be TRBD2 (5 bases). This CDR3 has 15 amino acids. The germline V and J ends were trimmed by 3 bases and 5 bases, with 15 bases remaining between them. CDR3 nucleotides: TGTGCCAGCAGTTTCTCTACGGGGTGGGTAGATACGCAGTATTTT. Its protein product is CASSFSTGWVDTQYF.

This clonotype was counted many times. The chain joins TRBV9 to TRBJ2-1, with TRBD2 matching over 8 bases. Germline loops: CDR1 SGDLS, CDR2 YYNGEE. Trimming cost V 3 bases and J 9 bases; bases outside gene matches: 11. CDR3 size: 15 residues. The CDR3 reads CASSGGLAGGTEQFF. The CDR3 DNA follows: TGTGCCAGCAGCGGAGGGCTGGCGGGGGGAACTGAGCAGTTCTTC.

At least ten counts were recorded for this clonotype. The rearrangement joins TRBV15 to TRBJ2-1; TRBD2 is a possible D gene (7 bases). Per germline, CDR1 LNHNV and CDR2 YYDKDF (reference sequence). The CDR3 consists of 15 residues. The ends were cut back, 6 bases at V and 4 bases at J, with 16 bases in the middle. DNA for the CDR3: TGTGCCACCAGAGGAGGAGGGGGGGAGTACAATGAGCAGTTCTTC. Translation gives CATRGGGGEYNEQFF. The variable domain in full, completed from reference TRBV15 and TRBJ2-1, reads DAMVIQNPRYQVTQFGKPVTLSCSQTLNHNVMYWYQQKSSQAPKLLFHYYDKDFNNEADTPDNFQSRRPNTSFCFLDIRSPGLGDTAMYLCATRGGGGEYNEQFFGPGTRLTVL.

This chain joins TRBV19 and TRBJ2-1, with D hard to call. This CDR3 has 15 amino acids. Trimming stripped 6 bases from V and 3 bases from J, with 15 bases between. Germline V gives CDR1 LNHDA, CDR2 SQIVND (reference sequence). The CDR3 protein is CASSQPPGFYNEQFF. CDR3 nucleotide sequence: TGTGCCAGTAGCCAGCCACCGGGCTTCTACAATGAGCAGTTCTTC.

In this sample, this clonotype turned up a few times. The chain combines TRBV7-2 with TRBJ2-7; D call uncertain. The CDR3 runs 13 residues. The V end was cut by 3 bases, the J end by 6 bases, with 12 bases between. Germline V gives CDR1 SGHTA, CDR2 FQGNSA. Here the CDR3 reads CASSLGSLLEQYF. The CDR3 nucleotides read TGTGCCAGCAGCTTGGGGTCGCTTCTCGAGCAGTACTTC.

The V gene is TRBV15, the J gene TRBJ1-2, with a tentative D call TRBD1 (5 bases). There are 15 residues in the CDR3. V was shortened by 2 bases and J by 4 bases, with 14 bases between the two germline ends. Germline V CDR1 and CDR2: LNHNV, YYDKDF (reference sequence). The CDR3 sequence: CATSRSGTGVYGYTF. The CDR3 coding sequence is TGTGCCACCAGCAGATCCGGGACGGGGGTCTATGGCTACACCTTC.

This clonotype appeared a few times. CDR3: CASSPRWAQETQYF. CDR3 nucleotides: TGTGCCAGCAGCCCTAGATGGGCTCAAGAGACCCAGTACTTC. The rearrangement links TRBV7-9 to TRBJ2-5; D not resolved. Germline lookup yields CDR1 SEHNR and CDR2 FQNEAQ (reference sequence). Trimming removed 5 bases at V and 2 bases at J, with 12 bases between. This CDR3 contains 14 residues.

This clonotype has just a few counts. The V and J genes are TRBV7-9 and TRBJ2-2, with D possibly TRBD1 on 7 matching bases. Deletions cut 6 bases from V and 0 bases from J, with 14 bases between. The CDR3 spans 16 residues. The germline CDR1 and CDR2 sequences are SEHNR and FQNEAQ (reference sequence). The CDR3 DNA reads as TGTGCCAGCAGACCGCAGGGGGGCGCGAACACCGGGGAGCTGTTTTTT. Its protein is CASRPQGGANTGELFF.

This clonotype showed up just a few times. The chain links TRBV12-3 or TRBV12-4 to TRBJ2-2; TRBD1 aligns across 10 bases. The CDR3 has 17 amino acids. The trim removed 6 bases at V and 4 bases at J, leaving 11 bases unmatched. DNA for the CDR3: TGTGCCAGCAGCCCTTATAGGGGACAGGGGAGCACCGGGGAGCTGTTTTTT. Protein sequence: CASSPYRGQGSTGELFF.

The chain links TRBV6-5 to TRBJ2-5; TRBD2 matches at 9 bases. Germline values: CDR1 MNHEY, CDR2 SVGAGI. The V segment lost 2 bases and the J segment 5 bases; nucleotides outside the gene matches: 3. The CDR3 covers 14 residues. CDR3 nucleotides: TGTGCCAGCAGTTACAATGGACTAGCGGAGACCCAGTACTTC. It yields the protein CASSYNGLAETQYF.

This clonotype was counted many times. V and J are TRBV7-8 and TRBJ2-2; TRBD1 aligns across 10 bases. This CDR3 region has 18 residues. J lost 3 bases, V lost 1 base, and 8 bases had no gene match. Per the germline V gene, CDR1 is SGHVS and CDR2 is FQNEAQ. The CDR3 loop is CASSLEYGQGVYTGELFF. CDR3 sequence (DNA): TGTGCCAGCAGCTTAGAGTACGGACAGGGGGTCTACACCGGGGAGCTGTTTTTT.

This clonotype was detected a few times. The V and J genes are TRBV6-5 and TRBJ1-2; D is undetermined. Trimming pared 2 bases from V and 6 bases from J, leaving 13 bases between. The CDR3 is 14 residues long. Per the germline V gene, CDR1 is MNHEY and CDR2 is SVGAGI. CDR3 in amino acids: CASSYQVAGDGYTF. The CDR3 DNA follows: TGTGCCAGCAGTTACCAGGTCGCGGGAGATGGCTACACCTTC.

This clonotype was detected a few times. V gene TRBV7-8 combines with J gene TRBJ2-2; 7 bases are a match to TRBD2. Losses at the gene ends were 5 bases for V and 4 bases for J; bases not matched to a gene: 16. Germline assignment: CDR1 SGHVS and CDR2 FQNEAQ. The CDR3 consists of 18 residues. CDR3 DNA: TGTGCCAGCAGCAACCCTAGAAGCGGGGCACCGAGCACCGGGGAGCTGTTTTTT. Translation gives CASSNPRSGAPSTGELFF.

This clonotype was detected ten times or more. V usage is TRBV6-5 and J usage is TRBJ2-7; 9 bases agree with TRBD2. Trimming took 2 bases from V and 4 from J; bases not matched to a gene: 6. The CDR3 has 15 residues. The germline V gene encodes CDR1 MNHEY and CDR2 SVGAGI. CDR3 residues: CASSYGGGATYEQYF. The CDR3 region has the DNA TGTGCCAGCAGTTACGGCGGGGGGGCTACATACGAGCAGTACTTC.

By sample share, this clonotype is medium-sized (0.01 to 0.1%). The rearrangement uses TRBV7-6 and TRBJ2-1, with D perhaps matching TRBD2 (5 bases). The CDR3 length is 12 residues. Per germline, CDR1 SGHVS and CDR2 FNYEAQ. V lost 1 base, J lost 10 bases, and 8 bases lay in between. CDR3 loop: CASSLGTREQFF. As DNA, the CDR3 is TGTGCCAGCAGCTTAGGGACTCGGGAGCAGTTCTTC.